These 19 T cell receptor beta chains were all obtained from the same sample, sequenced in a study of blood T cell repertoires in COVID-19. This table comes from immunoSEQ multiplex PCR, and its TCRdb copy is limited to in-frame clones, with some not included. This sample yields about 210,000 clones, of which over 75% are seen a single time; around 4.8% belongs to the top ten. Sequencing input: peripheral blood. The receptors were sampled from a woman in her thirties or forties with acute or convalescent COVID-19.

This clone was recorded a few times. The chain employs TRBV7-3 and TRBJ1-1, with 12 bases that match TRBD1. Germline values: CDR1 SGHTA, CDR2 FQGTGA. V shed 5 bases, J shed 11 bases, and the junction held 6 bases outside the gene matches. The CDR3 totals 13 residues. CDR3 bases: TGTGCCAGCAGCCGGGACAGGGGGCAGGGGGCTTTCTTT. It is translated as CASSRDRGQGAFF.

This clone was seen once. This chain links TRBV4-1 with TRBJ1-5; 8 bases map to TRBD1. The CDR3 sequence is 16 residues long. The germline gives CDR1 MGHRA, CDR2 YSYEKL. Trimming cost V 3 bases and J 7 bases; bases outside gene matches: 11. CDR3 DNA: TGCGCCAGCAGCCAGCCGGGACAGGTACCTAGACAGCCCCAGCATTTT. Protein: CASSQPGQVPRQPQHF.

The V gene is TRBV10-2, the J gene TRBJ1-1; 8 bases line up with TRBD1. The germline CDR1 and CDR2 sequences are WSHSY and SAAADI. The CDR3 is 12 residues long. V shed 6 bases, J shed 6 bases, and the junction held 3 bases outside the gene matches. CDR3 amino acids: CASRTGVSEAFF. CDR3 nucleotides: TGCGCCAGCAGGACAGGGGTCTCTGAAGCTTTCTTT.

The chain joins TRBV6-2 or TRBV6-3 to TRBJ2-1; TRBD2 is a possible D gene (5 bases). CDR1 and CDR2 (germline): MNHEY, SVGEGT. This CDR3 is 14 amino acids long. Trimming removed 5 bases at V and 7 bases at J, with 15 bases between. The CDR3 region is CASSPGGPPNEQFF. As DNA, the CDR3 is TGTGCCAGCAGTCCAGGAGGTCCCCCGAATGAGCAGTTCTTC.

This chain links TRBV9 with TRBJ2-2, with D perhaps TRBD1 (6 bases). The germline CDR1 and CDR2 sequences are SGDLS and YYNGEE. Trimming left V 4 bases short and J 6 bases short, with 13 bases between. The CDR3 covers 14 residues. CDR3 sequence: CASSPGQTAGELFF. The CDR3 DNA reads as TGTGCCAGCAGCCCTGGACAGACAGCCGGGGAGCTGTTTTTT.

The rearrangement joins TRBV5-1 to TRBJ2-2, with D perhaps matching TRBD2 (6 bases). Trimming removed 9 bases from V and 4 bases from J, with 16 bases in between. Per germline, CDR1 SGHRS and CDR2 YFSETQ. There are 14 residues in the CDR3. CDR3 in amino acids: CATGAGLSTGELFF. The CDR3 nucleotides are TGCGCCACGGGAGCGGGCCTAAGCACCGGGGAGCTGTTTTTT.

This clone was seen only a few times. The gene calls are TRBV4-1 and TRBJ1-2; weak D call: TRBD1 (5 bases). CDR3 length equals 15 residues. Between the trimmed V and J ends, which lost 6 bases and 0 bases, there was a span of 14 bases. Germline V lookup: CDR1 MGHRA, CDR2 YSYEKL. The CDR3 nucleotides read TGCGCCAGCAGAGACCACAGGAGAGCTAACTATGGCTACACCTTC. Encoded protein: CASRDHRRANYGYTF.

Only one count was recorded for this clone. The chain is built from TRBV19 and TRBJ1-1; D is possibly TRBD1 (5 bases). Trimming shortened V by 6 bases and J by 2 bases, and 13 bases separated the two germline ends. This CDR3 spans 14 amino acids. Germline V gene sequence: CDR1 LNHDA, CDR2 SQIVND (reference sequence). Here the CDR3 reads CASRRDRDNTEAFF. Written as DNA, the CDR3 is TGTGCCAGTAGGAGAGACAGAGATAACACTGAAGCTTTCTTT.

This clone was recorded only once. Written as DNA, the CDR3 is TGTGCCAGCAGCTTGACAGGGAAATGGGGCTACACCTTC. Protein: CASSLTGKWGYTF. The V gene is TRBV12-3 or TRBV12-4, the J gene TRBJ1-2, with TRBD1 matching over 7 bases. V lost 6 bases, J lost 8 bases, and 9 bases stayed unmatched. The CDR3 consists of 13 residues.

The chain combines TRBV12-3 or TRBV12-4 with TRBJ1-1; D is uncertain. V was cut by 6 bases and J by 8 bases, with 10 bases left in between. The CDR3 sequence is 11 residues long. The chain's CDR3 is CASREGVEAFF. The CDR3 bases are TGTGCCAGCAGGGAGGGTGTCGAAGCTTTCTTT.

This sequence joins TRBV19 and TRBJ1-4; no clear D gene. Germline CDR1 reads LNHDA; CDR2 reads SQIVND (reference sequence). The CDR3 runs to 15 residues. Deletions cut 4 bases from V and 0 bases from J, with 9 bases between. The CDR3 nucleotides read TGTGCCAGTAGTACGCGATCCGCAACTAATGAAAAACTGTTTTTT. Its translation: CASSTRSATNEKLFF.

The chain has TRBV5-1 and TRBJ1-2; D is uncertain. The CDR3 is 15 amino acids. V gave up 0 bases and J gave up 3 bases, with 12 bases separating them. CDR1 and CDR2 from the germline V gene are SGHRS and YFSETQ. CDR3 amino acids: CASSLDGRPYYGYTF. The CDR3 DNA reads TGCGCCAGCAGCTTGGATGGCAGGCCTTACTATGGCTACACCTTC.

This sequence joins TRBV11-2 and TRBJ1-2; TRBD1 is a possible D gene (5 bases). CDR3 length equals 16 residues. Germline loops: CDR1 SGHAT, CDR2 FQNNGV. V dropped 5 bases and J dropped 6 bases, with 22 bases sitting between them. The CDR3 is CASSGGLGAGRNGYTF. DNA of the CDR3: TGTGCCAGCAGCGGAGGGCTAGGTGCAGGGAGGAATGGCTACACCTTC.

The rearrangement links TRBV10-3 to TRBJ1-2, with D hard to call. Germline CDR1 ENHRY, CDR2 SYGVKD. The CDR3 consists of 15 residues. Trimming stripped 0 bases from V and 4 bases from J, with 12 bases between. The CDR3 sequence is CAISESEGFGYGYTF. The CDR3 DNA follows: TGTGCCATCAGTGAGTCGGAGGGTTTCGGCTATGGCTACACCTTC.

The chain joins TRBV4-2 to TRBJ1-4; possible D gene TRBD1, 5 bases. The CDR3 has 17 residues. The germline V gene encodes CDR1 LGHNA and CDR2 YNFKEQ. Trimming removed 1 base at V and 6 bases at J, with 18 bases between. CDR3 nucleotide sequence: TGTGCCAGCAGCCAAGGTTACCCTGGGACGGGAGATGAAAAACTGTTTTTT. Protein: CASSQGYPGTGDEKLFF.

V usage is TRBV2 and J usage is TRBJ1-2; TRBD1 aligns across 8 bases. Per the germline V gene, CDR1 is SNHLY and CDR2 is FYNNEI. The V and J ends lost 6 bases and 4 bases, in that order; junction bases with no gene match: 10. The length of the CDR3 is 15 residues. The CDR3 DNA reads as TGTGCCAGCAGCCAAGGGACAGGAATTAGCTATGGCTACACCTTC. This sequence encodes CASSQGTGISYGYTF.

The chain links TRBV9 to TRBJ1-3; no reliable D call. The CDR3 runs 14 residues. The germline V gene encodes CDR1 SGDLS and CDR2 YYNGEE. Trimming left V 0 bases short and J 0 bases short, with 4 bases between. CDR3 in DNA: TGTGCCAGCAGCGTAGCTCCCTCTGGAAACACCATATATTTT. This sequence encodes CASSVAPSGNTIYF.

This clone was observed a single time. The chain joins TRBV30 to TRBJ1-3; TRBD1 matches 7 bases. The V and J ends lost 2 bases and 0 bases, in that order; junction bases with no gene match: 7. The germline V gene has CDR1 GTSNPN and CDR2 SVGIG (reference sequence). The CDR3 runs to 16 residues. CDR3 sequence: CAWSLGQSNSGNTIYF. The CDR3 DNA reads TGTGCCTGGAGTTTGGGACAGAGTAACTCTGGAAACACCATATATTTT.

J is TRBJ2-3 and V is TRBV15; TRBD2 aligns across 10 bases. Germline trimming cut 3 bases from V and 8 bases from J; bases unmatched to any gene: 14. Germline V gene lookup returns CDR1 LNHNV and CDR2 YYDKDF (reference sequence). CDR3 length: 17 amino acids. CDR3 DNA: TGTGCCACCAGCAGGATGTATAGCGGGGGGCCGGGGGGTACGCAGTATTTT. This translates into CATSRMYSGGPGGTQYF.